This T cell receptor beta chain was observed in a study of high-grade serous ovarian cancer treatment subgroups. Tumor samples were taken before definitive surgery or chemotherapy. The repertoire was sequenced with immunoSEQ multiplex PCR; TCRdb's copy has only in-frame clones and lacks some. The sample has 6,500 to 7,000 clones, around 79% seen once; the top ten hold around 4.9%. The sequence derives from a human donor with high-grade serous ovarian cancer. The sample comprised tumor tissue.

The CDR3 DNA is TGCGCCAGCAGCAAGACAGTGAACACTGAAGCTTTCTTT. It translates to CASSKTVNTEAFF. This chain connects TRBV10-1 to TRBJ1-1; D perhaps matches TRBD1 (5 bases). This CDR3 is 13 amino acids long. V lost 6 bases and J lost 0, with 8 bases in between. Germline assignment: CDR1 WNHNN and CDR2 SYGVQD (reference sequence).